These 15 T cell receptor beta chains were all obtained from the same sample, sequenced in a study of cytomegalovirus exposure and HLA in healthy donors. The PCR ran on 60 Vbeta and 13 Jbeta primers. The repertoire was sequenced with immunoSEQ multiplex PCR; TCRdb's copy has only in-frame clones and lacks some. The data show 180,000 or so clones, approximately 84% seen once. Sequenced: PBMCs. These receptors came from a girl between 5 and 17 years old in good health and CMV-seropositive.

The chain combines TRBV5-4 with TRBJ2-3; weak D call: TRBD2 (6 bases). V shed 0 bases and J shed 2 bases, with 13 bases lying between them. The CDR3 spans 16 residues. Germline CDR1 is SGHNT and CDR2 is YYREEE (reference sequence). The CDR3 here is CASSLGRERVTDTQYF. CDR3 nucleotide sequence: TGTGCCAGCAGCTTGGGTCGGGAGCGAGTCACAGATACGCAGTATTTT.

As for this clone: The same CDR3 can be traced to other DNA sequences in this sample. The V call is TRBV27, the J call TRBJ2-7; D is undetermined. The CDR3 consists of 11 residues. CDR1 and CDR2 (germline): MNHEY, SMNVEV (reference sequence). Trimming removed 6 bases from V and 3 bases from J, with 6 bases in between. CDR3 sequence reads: CASSSSYEQYF. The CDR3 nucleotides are TGTGCCAGCAGCTCGAGCTACGAGCAGTACTTC.

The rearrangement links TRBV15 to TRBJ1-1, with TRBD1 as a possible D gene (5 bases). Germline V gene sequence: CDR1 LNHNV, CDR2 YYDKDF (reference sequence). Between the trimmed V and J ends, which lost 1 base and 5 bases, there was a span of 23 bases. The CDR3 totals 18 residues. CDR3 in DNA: TGTGCCACCAGCAGAGGATTGGGTACCGACAGTAGATGGACTGAAGCTTTCTTT. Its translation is CATSRGLGTDSRWTEAFF.

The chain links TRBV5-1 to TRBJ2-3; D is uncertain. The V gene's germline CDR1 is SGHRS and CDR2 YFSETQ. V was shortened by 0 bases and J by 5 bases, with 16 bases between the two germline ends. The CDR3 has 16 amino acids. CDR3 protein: CASSLGYGQVGDTQYF. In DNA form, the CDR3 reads TGCGCCAGCAGCTTGGGTTACGGTCAGGTGGGAGATACGCAGTATTTT.

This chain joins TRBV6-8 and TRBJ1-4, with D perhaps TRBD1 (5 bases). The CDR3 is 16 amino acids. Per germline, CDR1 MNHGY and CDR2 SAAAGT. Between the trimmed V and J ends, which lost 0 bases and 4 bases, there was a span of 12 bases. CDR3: CASSYSGPGNNEKLFF. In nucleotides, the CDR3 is TGTGCCAGCAGTTACTCGGGGCCCGGTAATAATGAAAAACTGTTTTTT.

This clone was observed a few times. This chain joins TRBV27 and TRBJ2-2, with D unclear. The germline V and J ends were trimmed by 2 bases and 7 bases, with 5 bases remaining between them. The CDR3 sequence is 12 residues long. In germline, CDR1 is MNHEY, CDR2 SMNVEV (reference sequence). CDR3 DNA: TGTGCCAGCAGTTTAGTCCGCGGGGAGCTGTTTTTT. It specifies CASSLVRGELFF.

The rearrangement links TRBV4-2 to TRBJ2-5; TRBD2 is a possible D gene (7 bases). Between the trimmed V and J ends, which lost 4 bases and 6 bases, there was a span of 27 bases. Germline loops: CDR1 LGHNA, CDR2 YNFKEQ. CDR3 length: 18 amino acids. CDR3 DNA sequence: TGTGCCAGCAGCCCTACGGGGGGCTCTACGCCGGGCGGTCAGACCCAGTACTTC. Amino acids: CASSPTGGSTPGGQTQYF.

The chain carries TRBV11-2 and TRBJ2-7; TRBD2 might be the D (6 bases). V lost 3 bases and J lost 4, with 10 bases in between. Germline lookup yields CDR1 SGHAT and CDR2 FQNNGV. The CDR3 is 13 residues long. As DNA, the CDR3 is TGTGCCAGCAGCTTTGGAGGGTTGTACGAGCAGTACTTC. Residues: CASSFGGLYEQYF. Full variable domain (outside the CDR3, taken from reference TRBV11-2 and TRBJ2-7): EAGVAQSPRYKIIEKRQSVAFWCNPISGHATLYWYQQILGQGPKLLIQFQNNGVVDDSQLPKDRFSAERLKGVDSTLKIQPAKLEDSAVYLCASSFGGLYEQYFGPGTRLTVT.

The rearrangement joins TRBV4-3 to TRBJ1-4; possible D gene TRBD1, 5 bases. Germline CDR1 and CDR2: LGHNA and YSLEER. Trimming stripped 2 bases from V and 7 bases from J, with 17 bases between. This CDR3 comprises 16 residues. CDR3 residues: CASSQTYGGAGEKLFF. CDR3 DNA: TGCGCCAGCAGCCAAACGTATGGCGGGGCCGGTGAAAAACTGTTTTTT.

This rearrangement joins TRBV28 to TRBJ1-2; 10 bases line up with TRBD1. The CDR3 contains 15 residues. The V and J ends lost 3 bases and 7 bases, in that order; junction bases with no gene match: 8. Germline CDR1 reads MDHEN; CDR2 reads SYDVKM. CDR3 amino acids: CASSLTPGQGTGYTF. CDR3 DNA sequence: TGTGCCAGCAGTTTGACTCCGGGACAGGGGACTGGCTACACCTTC.

The CDR3, as DNA: TGTGCCAGCAGTTCCACGGGACTAGCGGGACCCTACAATGAGCAGTTCTTC. Amino acid sequence: CASSSTGLAGPYNEQFF. The rearrangement links TRBV27 to TRBJ2-1, with 13 bases that match TRBD2. The CDR3 length is 17 residues. Germline assignment: CDR1 MNHEY and CDR2 SMNVEV (reference sequence). The trim removed 4 bases at V and 2 bases at J, leaving 5 bases unmatched.

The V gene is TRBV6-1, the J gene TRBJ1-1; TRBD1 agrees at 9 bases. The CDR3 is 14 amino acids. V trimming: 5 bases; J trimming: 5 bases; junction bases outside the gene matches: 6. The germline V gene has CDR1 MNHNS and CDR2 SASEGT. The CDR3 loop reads CASSFRDRVTEAFF. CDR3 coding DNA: TGTGCCAGCAGTTTCCGGGACAGGGTGACTGAAGCTTTCTTT.

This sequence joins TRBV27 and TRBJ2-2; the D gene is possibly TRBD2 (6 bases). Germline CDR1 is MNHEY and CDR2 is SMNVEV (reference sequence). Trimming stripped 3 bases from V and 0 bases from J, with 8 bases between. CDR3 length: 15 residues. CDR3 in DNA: TGTGCCAGCAGTTTTGGCGGGACGAACACCGGGGAGCTGTTTTTT. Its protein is CASSFGGTNTGELFF.

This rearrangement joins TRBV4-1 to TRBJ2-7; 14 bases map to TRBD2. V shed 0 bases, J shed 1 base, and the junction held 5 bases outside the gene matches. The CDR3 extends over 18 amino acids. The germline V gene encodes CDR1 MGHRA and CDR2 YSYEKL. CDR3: CASSQDRLAGGISYEQYF. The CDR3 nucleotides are TGCGCCAGCAGCCAAGATAGACTAGCGGGAGGGATATCCTACGAGCAGTACTTC.

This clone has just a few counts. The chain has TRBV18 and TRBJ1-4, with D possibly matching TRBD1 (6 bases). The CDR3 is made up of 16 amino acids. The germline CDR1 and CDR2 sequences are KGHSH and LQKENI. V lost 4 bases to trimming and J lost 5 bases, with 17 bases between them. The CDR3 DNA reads TGTGCCAGCTCACGCATATCCGGGACACAGAATGAAAAACTGTTTTTT. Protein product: CASSRISGTQNEKLFF.